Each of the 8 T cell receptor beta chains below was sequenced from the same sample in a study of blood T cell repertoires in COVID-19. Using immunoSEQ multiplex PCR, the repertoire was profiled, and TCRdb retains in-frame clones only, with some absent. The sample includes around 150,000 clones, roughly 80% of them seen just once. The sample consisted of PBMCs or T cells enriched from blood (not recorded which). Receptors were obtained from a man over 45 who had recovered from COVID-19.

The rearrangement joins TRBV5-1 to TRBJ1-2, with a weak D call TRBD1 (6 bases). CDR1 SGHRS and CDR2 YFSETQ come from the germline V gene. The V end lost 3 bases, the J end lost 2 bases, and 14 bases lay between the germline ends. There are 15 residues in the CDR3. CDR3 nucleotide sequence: TGCGCCAGCAGCTACTCGACAGGAATAAACTATGGCTACACCTTC. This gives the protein CASSYSTGINYGYTF.

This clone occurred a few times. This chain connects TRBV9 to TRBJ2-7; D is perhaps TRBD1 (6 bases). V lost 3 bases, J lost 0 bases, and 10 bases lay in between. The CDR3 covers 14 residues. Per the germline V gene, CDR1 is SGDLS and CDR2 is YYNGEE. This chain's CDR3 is CASSDRQDSYEQYF. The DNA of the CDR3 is TGTGCCAGCAGCGATCGACAGGACTCCTACGAGCAGTACTTC.

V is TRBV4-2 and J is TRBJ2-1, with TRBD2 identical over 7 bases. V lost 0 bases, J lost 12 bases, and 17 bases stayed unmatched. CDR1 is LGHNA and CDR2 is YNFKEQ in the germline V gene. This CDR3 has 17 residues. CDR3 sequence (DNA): TGTGCCAGCAGCCAAGATTTTCCGCCTAGCGGAGCTTCTGGGCAGTTCTTC. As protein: CASSQDFPPSGASGQFF.

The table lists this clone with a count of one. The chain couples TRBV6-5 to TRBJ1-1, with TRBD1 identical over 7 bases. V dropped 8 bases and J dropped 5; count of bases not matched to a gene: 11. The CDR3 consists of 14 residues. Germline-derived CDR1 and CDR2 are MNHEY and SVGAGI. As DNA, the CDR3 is TGTGCCAGCTTACCGGCCTTCAGGGGGACTGAAGCTTTCTTT. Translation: CASLPAFRGTEAFF.

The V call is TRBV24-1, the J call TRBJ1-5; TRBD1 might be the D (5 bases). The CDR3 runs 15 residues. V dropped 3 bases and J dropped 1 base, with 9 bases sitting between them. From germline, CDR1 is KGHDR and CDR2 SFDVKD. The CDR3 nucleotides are TGTGCCACCAGTGATCAATCAGGGAGCAATCAGCCCCAGCATTTT. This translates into CATSDQSGSNQPQHF.

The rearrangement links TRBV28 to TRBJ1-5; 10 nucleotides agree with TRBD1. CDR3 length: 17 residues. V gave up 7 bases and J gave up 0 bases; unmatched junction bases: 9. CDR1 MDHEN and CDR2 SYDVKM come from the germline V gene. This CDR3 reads CASIPRGTGDSNQPQHF. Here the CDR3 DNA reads TGTGCCAGCATCCCTCGCGGGACAGGGGATAGCAATCAGCCCCAGCATTTT.

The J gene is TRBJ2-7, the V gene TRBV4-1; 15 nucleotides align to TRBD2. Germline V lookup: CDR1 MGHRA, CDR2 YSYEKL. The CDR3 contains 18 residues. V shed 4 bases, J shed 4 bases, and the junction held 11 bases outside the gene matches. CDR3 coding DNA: TGCGCCAGCAGCCGGACTAGCGGGAGGGTCCTTCGGGGGTACGAGCAGTACTTC. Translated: CASSRTSGRVLRGYEQYF.

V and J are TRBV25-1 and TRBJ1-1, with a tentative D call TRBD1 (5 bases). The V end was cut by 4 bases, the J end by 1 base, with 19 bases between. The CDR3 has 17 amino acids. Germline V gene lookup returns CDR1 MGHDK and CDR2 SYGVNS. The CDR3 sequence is CASSGYPSGGRNTEAFF. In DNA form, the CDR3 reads TGTGCCAGCAGTGGATACCCCTCGGGGGGGAGGAACACTGAAGCTTTCTTT.